These T cell receptor beta chains were read from a single sample in a study of cytomegalovirus exposure and HLA in healthy donors. The table came from immunoSEQ multiplex PCR; TCRdb's copy has only in-frame clones and leaves some out. The data contain roughly 60,000 clones, 92% of them singletons. Sequenced sample: PBMCs. Receptors originate from a woman aged 18-29 years in good health and CMV-seronegative. Each CDR3 is given with its conserved first and last residue. Each record gives: CDR3 DNA, CDR3 protein, clone size, V gene, D gene, J gene. D genes are given only for firm matches. Expanded clones get a size class; other rows say once, few or many, or leave the size out.

TGCGCCAGCAGCCAAGAGCAGGGGATCCGCGACACCATATATTTT | CASSQEQGIRDTIYF | once | TRBV4-1 | . | TRBJ1-3
TGTGCCAGTAGTAAACAGGGGTTTGGCAATCAGCCCCAGCATTTT | CASSKQGFGNQPQHF | . | TRBV19 | TRBD1 | TRBJ1-5
TGTGCCAGCAGTGAAACTAGCGGAGGGCCCTACGAGCAGTACTTC | CASSETSGGPYEQYF | . | TRBV6-1 | TRBD2 | TRBJ2-7
TGTGCCAGTAGTATAGAGCCGGGACAGGGCTACGAGCAGTACTTC | CASSIEPGQGYEQYF | . | TRBV19 | TRBD1 | TRBJ2-7
TGTGCCAGCAGCTCTAGAGACTCAGGGATTCCTGAAGCTTTCTTT | CASSSRDSGIPEAFF | . | TRBV11-3 | . | TRBJ1-1
TGCAGCGTTGATTCAGGGGCGCGCGGCTACACCTTC | CSVDSGARGYTF | . | TRBV29-1 | . | TRBJ1-2
TGTGCCAGCAGGACGACAGGGGGCAGTAGTTCACCCCTCCACTTT | CASRTTGGSSSPLHF | many | TRBV6-1 | TRBD1 | TRBJ1-6
TGTGCCTGGAGTGCACAAGAGACCCAGTACTTC | CAWSAQETQYF | . | TRBV30 | . | TRBJ2-5
TGCGCCAGCAGCTTGGTAGAACTTGCTTCTGGAAACACCATATATTTT | CASSLVELASGNTIYF | . | TRBV5-1 | . | TRBJ1-3
TGTGCCAGCACTAGATCCTACGAGCAGTACTTC | CASTRSYEQYF | . | TRBV7-9 | . | TRBJ2-7
TGTGCCAGCAGCCCCCCTTTGGAGCACACCATATATTTT | CASSPPLEHTIYF | . | TRBV7-9 | . | TRBJ1-3
TGTGCCACCGGACAGGGTTCGGTTTATGGCTACACCTTC | CATGQGSVYGYTF | . | TRBV28 | TRBD1 | TRBJ1-2
TGCAGCGTTAGACAGAACAATGAGCAGTTCTTC | CSVRQNNEQFF | . | TRBV29-1 | . | TRBJ2-1
TGTGCCAGTAGTATAATGGGAGCGGGAGGCCAGAACAATGAGCAGTTCTTC | CASSIMGAGGQNNEQFF | . | TRBV19 | TRBD2 | TRBJ2-1
TGTGCCAGCAGCAAACAGAGCAGCTACAATGAGCAGTTCTTC | CASSKQSSYNEQFF | . | TRBV6-1 | . | TRBJ2-1
TGTGCCAGCAGCCAAACCCATAGACAGGGGGCTTATGGCTACACCTTC | CASSQTHRQGAYGYTF | . | TRBV4-2 | TRBD1 | TRBJ1-2
TGCGCCAGCAGCTTGGTGACAGGGACCACTGAAGCTTTCTTT | CASSLVTGTTEAFF | . | TRBV5-1 | TRBD1 | TRBJ1-1
TGTGCCAGCAGGGAGACGCAAGCCCCCTACAATGAGCAGTTCTTC | CASRETQAPYNEQFF | . | TRBV28 | . | TRBJ2-1
TGCAGCGTTGTAGCCCAAGAGACCCAGTACTTC | CSVVAQETQYF | . | TRBV29-1 | . | TRBJ2-5
TGCGCCAGCAGCTTGGGCGTTAAGTACGCCAATGAGCAGTTCTTC | CASSLGVKYANEQFF | . | TRBV5-1 | . | TRBJ2-1
TGTGCCAGCAGCTTAGTTGTTAGCGGGGTTTACAATGAGCAGTTCTTC | CASSLVVSGVYNEQFF | . | TRBV13 | TRBD2 | TRBJ2-1
TGTGCCAGCATGGGGGCCCAGAGCTCCTACAATGAGCAGTTCTTC | CASMGAQSSYNEQFF | . | TRBV25-1 | . | TRBJ2-1
TGTGCCAGCAGCCACGAGGGACAGGGTGTAACCGGCTACACCTTC | CASSHEGQGVTGYTF | medium-sized | TRBV14 | TRBD1 | TRBJ1-2
TGTGCCAGCAGTCCCGGGACAGACTATGGCTACACCTTC | CASSPGTDYGYTF | . | TRBV6-1 | TRBD1 | TRBJ1-2
TGTGCCAGCAGTTTACGGTACCACAGACAAGAGACCCAGTACTTC | CASSLRYHRQETQYF | . | TRBV28 | . | TRBJ2-5
TGTGCCAGCAGCCCCCCCCCTCGCACCGGGGAGCTGTTTTTT | CASSPPPRTGELFF | . | TRBV11-2 | . | TRBJ2-2
TGTGCCAGCAGCGAACGTCTGGGGGGGAGTCGCAATCAGCCCCAGCATTTT | CASSERLGGSRNQPQHF | once | TRBV27 | . | TRBJ1-5
TGTGCCAGCAGCTTAGATCGTCCTAGCGGGATAGGGTACGAGCAGTACTTC | CASSLDRPSGIGYEQYF | . | TRBV11-2 | TRBD2 | TRBJ2-7
TGTGCCAGCTCACCTTCCAAGGGTGAGGGAACCTTGAAAGGCTACACCTTC | CASSPSKGEGTLKGYTF | . | TRBV18 | . | TRBJ1-2
TGCGCCAGCAGCTTGGATAACAGGCGATCTAATGAAAAACTGTTTTTT | CASSLDNRRSNEKLFF | . | TRBV5-1 | . | TRBJ1-4
TGTGCCAGCAGTGAACGCGAGACAGCGAGCTCCTATAATTCACCCCTCCACTTT | CASSERETASSYNSPLHF | . | TRBV6-1 | . | TRBJ1-6
TGTGCCTGGAGTGTAAAGCTAGCGGGAGTGGAGACCCAGTACTTC | CAWSVKLAGVETQYF | few | TRBV30 | TRBD2 | TRBJ2-5
TGCGCCAGCAGCTACCTGGGGAGCGCGATGCTCTACGAGCAGTACTTC | CASSYLGSAMLYEQYF | . | TRBV5-1 | . | TRBJ2-7
TGTGCCAGCAGCGTAGGGACTAGCGGGGATATAAGGAGAGAGACCCAGTACTTC | CASSVGTSGDIRRETQYF | . | TRBV9 | TRBD2 | TRBJ2-5
TGTGCCAGCAGCTCCGACAGGTGGTCCTACGAGCAGTACTTC | CASSSDRWSYEQYF | few | TRBV7-9 | . | TRBJ2-7
TGTGCCAGCAGCGTAGTGGTGGGAGCGGGCTACAATGAGCAGTTCTTC | CASSVVVGAGYNEQFF | . | TRBV9 | . | TRBJ2-1
TGTGCCAGCAGCCCAACCACAGGGACTGGGGCCAACGTCCTGACTTTC | CASSPTTGTGANVLTF | few | TRBV4-2 | . | TRBJ2-6
TGTGCCAGCAGTGACGGGACAGCGAACACCGGGGAGCTGTTTTTT | CASSDGTANTGELFF | few | TRBV6-4 | TRBD1 | TRBJ2-2
TGTGCCAGCAGCTTAAAGGACAGGGGCCTCCCTAACTATGGCTACACCTTC | CASSLKDRGLPNYGYTF | once | TRBV5-6 | TRBD1 | TRBJ1-2
TGTGCCGCCGGGGGGCACCTGGGGGAGCAGTACTTC | CAAGGHLGEQYF | . | TRBV15 | . | TRBJ2-7
TGTGCCAGCAGCGTGGACGGCGGAGGCCAAAACATTCAGTACTTC | CASSVDGGGQNIQYF | . | TRBV9 | . | TRBJ2-4
TGTGCCAGCAGGCCGGGACAGCGAGAGACCCAGTACTTC | CASRPGQRETQYF | . | TRBV11-2 | TRBD1 | TRBJ2-5
TGTGCCAGCAGCGCCCGACGTCAGGAGGGGCAGTTCTTC | CASSARRQEGQFF | . | TRBV9 | . | TRBJ2-1
TGCAGTGCTAGTGAGGATACGCAGTATTTT | CSASEDTQYF | once | TRBV20-1 | . | TRBJ2-3
TGTGCCAGCAGTTTAGGCGGCCAAGAGACCCAGTACTTC | CASSLGGQETQYF | . | TRBV28 | . | TRBJ2-5
TGTGCCAGTAGACCTCACCGGGACAGAAATAACTATGGCTACACCTTC | CASRPHRDRNNYGYTF | . | TRBV19 | TRBD1 | TRBJ1-2
TGTGCCAGCAGTTTCCGGTTGACTGAAGCTTTCTTT | CASSFRLTEAFF | . | TRBV28 | . | TRBJ1-1
TGCGCCAGCAGCTGGGACTACTCCTACGAGCAGTACTTC | CASSWDYSYEQYF | . | TRBV4-1 | TRBD2 | TRBJ2-7
TGTGCCAGCAGCCGGGGGCTCCTTGGCGATGAGCAGTTCTTC | CASSRGLLGDEQFF | . | TRBV4-2 | . | TRBJ2-1
TGTGCCAGCAGCCTAACCCAGACAGGCGACCCCACAGATACGCAGTATTTT | CASSLTQTGDPTDTQYF | . | TRBV7-8 | . | TRBJ2-3
TGTGCCAGCAGCTCATCCTCGCAGGGTCGCAATCAGCCCCAGCATTTT | CASSSSSQGRNQPQHF | . | TRBV5-6 | . | TRBJ1-5
TGCGCCAGCAGCTTCGGGGGGGCATCTTTGGAGACCCAGTACTTC | CASSFGGASLETQYF | . | TRBV5-1 | TRBD2 | TRBJ2-5
TGTGCCAGCACCTCCCCCGGCAATGAGCAGTTCTTC | CASTSPGNEQFF | . | TRBV6-5 | . | TRBJ2-1
TGTGCCAGCAGACAGGGGGCTAACTATGGCTACACCTTC | CASRQGANYGYTF | . | TRBV2 | TRBD1 | TRBJ1-2